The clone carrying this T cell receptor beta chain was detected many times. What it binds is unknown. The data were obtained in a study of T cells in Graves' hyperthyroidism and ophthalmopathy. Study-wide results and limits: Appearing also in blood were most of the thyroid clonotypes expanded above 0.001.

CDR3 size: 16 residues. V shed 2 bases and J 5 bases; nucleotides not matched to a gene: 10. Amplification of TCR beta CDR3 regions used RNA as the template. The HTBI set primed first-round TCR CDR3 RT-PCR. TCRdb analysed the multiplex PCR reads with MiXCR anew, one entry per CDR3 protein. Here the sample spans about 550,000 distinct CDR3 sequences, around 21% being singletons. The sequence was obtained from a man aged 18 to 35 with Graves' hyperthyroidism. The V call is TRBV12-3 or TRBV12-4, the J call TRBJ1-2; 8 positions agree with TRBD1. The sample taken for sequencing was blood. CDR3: CASSLRAGGGEYGYTF. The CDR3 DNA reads TGTGCCAGCAGTTTAAGGGCAGGGGGCGGAGAATATGGCTACACCTTC.